What follows are 2 T cell receptor beta chains derived from one specimen sequenced in a study of T cell responses to AZD1222 COVID-19 vaccine. Some clones are missing from TCRdb's copy, which holds only in-frame ones; the method was immunoSEQ multiplex PCR. The sample consists of fewer than 200,000 clones, 70% to 90% of them appearing once. Sequencing used peripheral blood, obtained 28 days after the second AZD1222 dose. These receptors originate from an adult who received the AZD1222 COVID-19 vaccine.

This clone was observed a handful of times. This rearrangement joins TRBV4-3 to TRBJ2-1; D may be TRBD2 (6 bases). Per germline, CDR1 LGHNA and CDR2 YSLEER. CDR3 length equals 14 residues. V was clipped by 2 bases and J by 9 bases, with 14 bases between them. This chain's CDR3 is CASSQSRDSGEQFF. Here the CDR3 DNA reads TGCGCCAGCAGCCAAAGCCGGGACTCCGGTGAGCAGTTCTTC.

The chain couples TRBV19 to TRBJ2-1; 8 positions match TRBD1. Germline V lookup: CDR1 LNHDA, CDR2 SQIVND (reference sequence). The CDR3 totals 14 residues. V was pared by 4 bases and J by 5 bases, with 4 bases of the junction left unmatched. The CDR3 loop reads CASSTGQVNNEQFF. CDR3 coding DNA: TGTGCCAGTAGTACGGGACAGGTGAACAATGAGCAGTTCTTC. The full variable domain, completed using reference TRBV19 and TRBJ2-1, is DGGITQSPKYLFRKEGQNVTLSCEQNLNHDAMYWYRQDPGQGLRLIYYSQIVNDFQKGDIAEGYSVSREKKESFPLTVTSAQKNPTAFYLCASSTGQVNNEQFFGPGTRLTVL.